This record looks at one TCR beta chain sequence and its context. This receptor's antigen is unknown. Base qualities were left out, and no much larger clone turns up one base away. This record belongs to a study of blood T cells in healthy people across ages (dated by TCRdb to 2015 to 2017). Regarding the complete study: In model experiments, roughly one uniquely barcoded TCR beta cDNA molecule per two T cells was captured by template switching. To track age-related changes in TCR beta repertoire diversity, the study relied on deep sequencing normalized with unique cDNA molecular identifiers. Four age groups were formed from the donors: young (average roughly 15 years), middle-aged (just under 40), aged (around 68) and long-lived (approximately 80). To avoid experimental bias, donors of different ages were distributed randomly across sequencing lanes. Two additional independent replicas of 1 million unique cDNA reads from the same blood draw were analyzed for two donors (one aged 18 to 30 and one aged 80 or older). Overall results and qualifications from the work: There was a strong correlation between observed TCR beta diversity and the percentage of naive T cells measured by flow cytometry. Because donor CMV infection status was unknown, age-related changes in expanded clonotypes were potentially confounded. Estimates of total diversity based on one million sequenced T cells were considered lower bounds and underestimates. Observed TCR beta diversity per million T cells fell roughly linearly with age, and a significant reduction was already apparent by age roughly 40. Bulk unsorted PBMC profiling prevented conclusive comparison of naive and antigen-experienced compartments. Compared with the aged group, the long-lived group had more naive CD4+ T cells, fewer expanded clones and increased TCR diversity, suggesting age selection.

The CDR3 goes from the cysteine to the phenylalanine over 14 residues. The kept DNA is CDR3 alone, 42 bases in frame from the first base. The CDR1 and CDR2 encoded by the germline V gene are MDHEN and SYDVKM. The V and J ends are trimmed by 6 bases and 9 bases, leaving 18 bases between them. The donors were roughly 40 Caucasian individuals from Russia, aged about 6 to 95 years, who were systemically healthy. Ten milliliters of peripheral blood were drawn from each donor into EDTA-treated Vacutainer tubes. PBMCs were isolated by Ficoll-Paque density-gradient centrifugation, with at least 6 million obtained per sample. Trizol reagent was used to extract total RNA from PBMCs, with at least 5 micrograms per sample. For every donor, flow cytometry on a PBMC aliquot measured the percentage of naive CD45RAhigh/CD27high T cells. The library relied on 5' RACE. Instrument on record: Illumina HiSeq 2500. A second PCR of roughly 6 to 11 cycles was run with a J-beta primer mix and a sample-barcoded 5' primer. A template-switch 5' adaptor carrying 12 random nucleotides introduced a unique molecular identifier onto each TCR beta cDNA molecule. At least 2.5 million CDR3-containing paired-end reads were obtained from each sample. The Mint cDNA synthesis kit, primed by a TRBC-specific oligonucleotide, was used to synthesize first-strand cDNA from all RNA. Following uracil-DNA glycosylase treatment, all cDNA underwent a first 18-cycle PCR with the universal primers M1SS and BC2_uni_R. In the original analysis: Each sample was normalized by randomly selecting 1 million high-quality reads, each carrying a distinct molecular identifier. Instead of being binned into consensus sequences, reads with shared molecular identifiers were discarded. CDR3 identification, clonotype clustering and error correction used MiTCR with a Q25 quality threshold and the strictest error-elimination algorithm. A nonparametric unseen species model with Euler transformation was used to estimate a lower bound on total TCR beta diversity. TCRdb reprocessed the public reads (quality trimming at Q25 with fastp, clone calling with MiXCR) and kept in-frame beta chains. Each entry merges the rows of one CDR3 protein and shows their most common DNA and genes. TCRdb's processing, not the authors' own work, is the source of the V and J calls. The sample table contains about 750,000 distinct CDR3 sequences; only one count was recorded for about 53% of them. Around 41% of the sample lies in the top ten.

The receptor was isolated from a man aged 80 or over in good health. Rearrangement joined TRBV28 to TRBJ2-1, with the D gene not confidently named. The specimen sequenced was blood. The nucleotide sequence reads as follows: TGTGCCAGCAGCTCGCCGACCTTGGGCAGTGAGCAGTTCTTC. This translates into CASSSPTLGSEQFF.